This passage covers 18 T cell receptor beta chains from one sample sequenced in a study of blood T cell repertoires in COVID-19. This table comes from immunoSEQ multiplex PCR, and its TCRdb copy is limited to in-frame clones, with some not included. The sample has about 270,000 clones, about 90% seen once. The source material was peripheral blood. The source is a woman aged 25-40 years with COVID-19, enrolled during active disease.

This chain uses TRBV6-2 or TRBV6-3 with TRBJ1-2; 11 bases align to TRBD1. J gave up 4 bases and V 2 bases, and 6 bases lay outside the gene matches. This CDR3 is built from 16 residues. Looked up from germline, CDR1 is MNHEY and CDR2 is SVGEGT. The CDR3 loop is CASSYPGTGGSYGYTF. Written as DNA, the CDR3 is TGTGCCAGCAGTTACCCCGGGACAGGGGGATCCTATGGCTACACCTTC.

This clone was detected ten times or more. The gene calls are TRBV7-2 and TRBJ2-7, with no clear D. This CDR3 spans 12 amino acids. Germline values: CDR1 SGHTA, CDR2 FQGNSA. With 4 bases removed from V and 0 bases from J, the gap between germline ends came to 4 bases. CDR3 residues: CASSSYSYEQYF. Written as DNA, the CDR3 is TGTGCCAGCAGCTCTTACTCCTACGAGCAGTACTTC.

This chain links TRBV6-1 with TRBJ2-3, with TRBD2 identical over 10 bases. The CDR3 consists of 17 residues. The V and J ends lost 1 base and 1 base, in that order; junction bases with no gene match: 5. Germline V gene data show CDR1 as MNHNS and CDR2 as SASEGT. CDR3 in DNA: TGTGCCAGCAGTGAAGGTAAAGGGACTAGCGGCACAGATACGCAGTATTTT. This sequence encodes CASSEGKGTSGTDTQYF.

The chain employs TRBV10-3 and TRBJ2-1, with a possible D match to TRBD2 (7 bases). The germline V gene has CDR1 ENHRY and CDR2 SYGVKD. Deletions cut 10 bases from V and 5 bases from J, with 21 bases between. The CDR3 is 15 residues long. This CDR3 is CATREGGGSDNEQFF. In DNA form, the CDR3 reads TGTGCCACCCGTGAGGGGGGGGGATCGGACAATGAGCAGTTCTTC.

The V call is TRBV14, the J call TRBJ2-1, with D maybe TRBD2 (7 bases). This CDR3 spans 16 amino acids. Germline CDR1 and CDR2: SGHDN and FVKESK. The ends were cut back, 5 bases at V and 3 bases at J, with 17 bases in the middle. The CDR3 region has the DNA TGTGCCAGCAGCTTGGCCGGCGGGGGCTACTACAATGAGCAGTTCTTC. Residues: CASSLAGGGYYNEQFF.

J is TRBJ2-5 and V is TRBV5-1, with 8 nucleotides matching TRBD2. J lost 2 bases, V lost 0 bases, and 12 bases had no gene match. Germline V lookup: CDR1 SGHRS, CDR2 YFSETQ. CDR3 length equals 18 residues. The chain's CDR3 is CASSLGYLAGGPQETQYF. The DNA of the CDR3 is TGCGCCAGCAGCTTGGGATATCTGGCGGGGGGACCTCAAGAGACCCAGTACTTC.

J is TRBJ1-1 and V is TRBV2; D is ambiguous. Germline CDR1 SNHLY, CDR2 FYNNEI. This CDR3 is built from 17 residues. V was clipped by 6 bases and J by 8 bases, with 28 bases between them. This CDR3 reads CASRAPVQAGLFWEAFF. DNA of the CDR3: TGTGCCAGCAGGGCTCCCGTCCAGGCAGGACTCTTTTGGGAAGCTTTCTTT.

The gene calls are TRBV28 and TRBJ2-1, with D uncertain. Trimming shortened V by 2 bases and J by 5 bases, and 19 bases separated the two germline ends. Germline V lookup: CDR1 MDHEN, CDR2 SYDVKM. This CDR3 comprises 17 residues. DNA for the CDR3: TGTGCCAGCAGTTTAATAGGCGGCTTGAACGTAAACAATGAGCAGTTCTTC. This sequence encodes CASSLIGGLNVNNEQFF.

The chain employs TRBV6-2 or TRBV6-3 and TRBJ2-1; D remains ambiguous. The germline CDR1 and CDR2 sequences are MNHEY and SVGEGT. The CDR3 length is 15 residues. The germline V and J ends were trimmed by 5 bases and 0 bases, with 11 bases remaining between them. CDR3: CASSAPRSSYNEQFF. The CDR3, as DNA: TGTGCCAGCAGTGCCCCTAGGAGCTCCTACAATGAGCAGTTCTTC.

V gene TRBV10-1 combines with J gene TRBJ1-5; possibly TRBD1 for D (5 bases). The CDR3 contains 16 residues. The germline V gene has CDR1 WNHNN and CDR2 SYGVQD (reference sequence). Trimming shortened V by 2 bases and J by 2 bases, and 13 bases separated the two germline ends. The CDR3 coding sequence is TGCGCCAGCAGTGAGGGTGGGGGGATAGGCAATCAGCCCCAGCATTTT. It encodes CASSEGGGIGNQPQHF.

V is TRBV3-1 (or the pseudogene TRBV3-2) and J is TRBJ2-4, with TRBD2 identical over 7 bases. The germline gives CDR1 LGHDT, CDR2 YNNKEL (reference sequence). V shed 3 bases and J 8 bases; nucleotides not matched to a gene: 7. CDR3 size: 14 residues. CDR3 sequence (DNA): TGTGCCAGCAGCCATCGACTAGCCGTGCACATTCAGTACTTC. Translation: CASSHRLAVHIQYF.

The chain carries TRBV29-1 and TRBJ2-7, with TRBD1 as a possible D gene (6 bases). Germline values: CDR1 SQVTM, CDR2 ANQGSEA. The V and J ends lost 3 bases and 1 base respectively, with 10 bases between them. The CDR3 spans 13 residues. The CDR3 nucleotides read TGCAGCGTTGAGACAGGTATATCCTACGAGCAGTACTTC. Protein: CSVETGISYEQYF.

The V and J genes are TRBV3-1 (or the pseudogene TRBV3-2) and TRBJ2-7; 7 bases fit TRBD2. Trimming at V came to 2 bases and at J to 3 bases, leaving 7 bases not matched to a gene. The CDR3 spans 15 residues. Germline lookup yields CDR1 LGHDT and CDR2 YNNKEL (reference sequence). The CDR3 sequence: CASSQSWGEGYEQYF. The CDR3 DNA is TGTGCCAGCAGCCAATCGTGGGGGGAGGGCTACGAGCAGTACTTC.

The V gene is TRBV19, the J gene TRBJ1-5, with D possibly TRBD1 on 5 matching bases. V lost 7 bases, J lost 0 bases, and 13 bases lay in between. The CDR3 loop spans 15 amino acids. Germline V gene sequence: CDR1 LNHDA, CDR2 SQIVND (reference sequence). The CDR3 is CASTTQAYSNQPQHF. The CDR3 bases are TGTGCCAGTACGACACAGGCATATAGCAATCAGCCCCAGCATTTT. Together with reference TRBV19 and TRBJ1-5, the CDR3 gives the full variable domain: DGGITQSPKYLFRKEGQNVTLSCEQNLNHDAMYWYRQDPGQGLRLIYYSQIVNDFQKGDIAEGYSVSREKKESFPLTVTSAQKNPTAFYLCASTTQAYSNQPQHFGDGTRLSIL.

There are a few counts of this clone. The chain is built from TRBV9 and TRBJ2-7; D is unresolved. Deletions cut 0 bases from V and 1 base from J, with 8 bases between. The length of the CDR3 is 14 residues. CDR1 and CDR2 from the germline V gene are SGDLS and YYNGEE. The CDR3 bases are TGTGCCAGCAGCGTAGGCGACAAGTCCTACGAGCAGTACTTC. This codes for CASSVGDKSYEQYF. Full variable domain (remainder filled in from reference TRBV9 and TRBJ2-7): DSGVTQTPKHLITATGQRVTLRCSPRSGDLSVYWYQQSLDQGLQFLIQYYNGEERAKGNILERFSAQQFPDLHSELNLSSLELGDSALYFCASSVGDKSYEQYFGPGTRLTVT.

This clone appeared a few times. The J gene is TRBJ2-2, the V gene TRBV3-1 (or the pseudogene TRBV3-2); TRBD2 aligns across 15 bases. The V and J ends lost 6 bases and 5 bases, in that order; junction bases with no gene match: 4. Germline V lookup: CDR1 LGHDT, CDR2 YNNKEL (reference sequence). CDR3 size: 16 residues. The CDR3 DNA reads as TGTGCCAGCAGTTGGACTAGCGGGGGGGCGACCGGGGAGCTGTTTTTT. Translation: CASSWTSGGATGELFF.

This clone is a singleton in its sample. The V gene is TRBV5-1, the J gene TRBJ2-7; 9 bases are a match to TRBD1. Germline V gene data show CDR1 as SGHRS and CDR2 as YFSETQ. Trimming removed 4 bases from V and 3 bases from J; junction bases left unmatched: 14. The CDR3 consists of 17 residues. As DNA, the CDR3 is TGCGCCAGCAGCGGATTGCCGGGACAGGGTATTCTCTACGAGCAGTACTTC. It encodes CASSGLPGQGILYEQYF.

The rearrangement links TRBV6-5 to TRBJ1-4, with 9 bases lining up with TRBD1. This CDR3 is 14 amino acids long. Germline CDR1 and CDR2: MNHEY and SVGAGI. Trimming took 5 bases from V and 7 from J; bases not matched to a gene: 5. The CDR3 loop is CASSRGQGSEKLFF. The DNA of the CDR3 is TGTGCCAGCAGTCGGGGACAGGGAAGTGAAAAACTGTTTTTT.